This T cell receptor (beta chain) comes out of a study of CD8 T cells in Susac syndrome. Sequencing targeted TCR beta in T cells from blood (CD8+ and CD4+). Healthy donors constituted the control group, matched for age and sex. TEMRA cells underwent FACS enrichment and CD8+ and CD4+ T cells underwent negative isolation. CDR1 and CDR2 from the germline V gene are SGHRS and YFSETQ. V was pared by 0 bases and J by 6 bases, with 9 bases of the junction left unmatched. The CDR3 has 17 amino acids. Reverse transcription of about 0.5 to 1 ug RNA used random hexamers. It was immunoSEQ multiplex PCR that amplified TCR beta CDR3 across 54 Vbeta and 13 Jbeta. MiXCR, applied by TCRdb to the immunoSEQ multiplex PCR reads, yields one record per CDR3 protein. The sample carries some 180,000 distinct CDR3 sequences, roughly 92% recorded once.

This clonotype was obtained from a human donor in good health. Material for sequencing was CD4+ T cells from PBMCs. V and J are TRBV5-1 and TRBJ1-5, with 10 nucleotides matching TRBD1. The CDR3, as DNA: TGCGCCAGCAGCTTGGGGCCGACAGGGGGCGCGGGTCAGCCCCAGCATTTT. This encodes CASSLGPTGGAGQPQHF.